This TCR beta chain was identified during a study of T cell repertoires in ileal Crohn's disease. Study overall: Patients had a median 7.9-year disease duration, and roughly 38% were active smokers.

After removal of 8 bases from V and 2 bases from J, the junction contained 8 bases not matched to a gene. Germline CDR1 is SNHLY and CDR2 is FYNNEI. This CDR3 spans 15 amino acids. Sequencing used immunoSEQ multiplex PCR; TCRdb keeps in-frame clones, though not all of them. Here the sample spans about 2,800 clones, 69% being singletons. Time point meaning: neoterminal ileum biopsy at postoperative endoscopy, about 6 months after surgery. The TCR sequence derives from an adult with Crohn's disease. The sequencing input was ileal tissue. The chain joins TRBV2 to TRBJ1-2; 10 nucleotides line up with TRBD1. CDR3 sequence (DNA): TGTGCCAGCGGGCGGGGACAGGGGTCGAACTATGGCTACACCTTC. This sequence encodes CASGRGQGSNYGYTF.